This TCR beta chain was recovered during a study of cytomegalovirus exposure and HLA in healthy donors. PCR primers comprised 60 Vbeta and 13 Jbeta primers. Method: immunoSEQ multiplex PCR; TCRdb's copy keeps in-frame clones and lacks some. Of some 180,000 clones listed, about 85% were seen once; the top ten hold about 2.5%. CDR3 size: 13 residues. Germline CDR1 and CDR2: MNHEY and SVGAGI. Trimming cost V 2 bases and J 9 bases, with 14 bases left between them. Comments on this clone: No antigen is known for it.

Findings of the study overall: In a later analysis, a missense DCLRE1C variant was linked to TCR beta V- and J-gene trimming.

V and J are TRBV6-5 and TRBJ2-7; D is perhaps TRBD1 (6 bases). This clonotype was obtained from a man between 25 and 39 years old in good health and CMV-seropositive. What was sequenced was PBMCs. In DNA form, the CDR3 reads TGTGCCAGCAGTTACGATCTTCTGGACAGGCAGTACTTC. Translation gives CASSYDLLDRQYF.